This T cell receptor (beta chain) was sequenced in a study of cytomegalovirus exposure and HLA in healthy donors. This PCR relied on a set of 60 Vbeta primers and 13 Jbeta primers. Original methodology: Per a later analysis, the number of unique TCR beta chains was around 79 million, of which 9 million to 14 million were shared. Clones were sequenced by immunoSEQ multiplex PCR, and TCRdb holds only the in-frame ones, with some missing. Clone size and V and J calls were adopted from that table, with D and trimming inferred from the DNA. Among under 200,000 clones listed, roughly 83% were seen once. General study points: Presence/absence analyses supposed approximately even sequencing depth among donors. An Asian-associated ancestry cluster reportedly showed fewer N-insertions than the roughly 700-donor mean in a later analysis.

This clone occurred a few times. The antigen is unknown. Germline-derived CDR1 and CDR2 are MDHEN and SYDVKM. This CDR3 has 14 amino acids. The ends were cut back, 5 bases at V and 8 bases at J, with 16 bases in the middle. The sequence came from a woman aged 45-65 years in good health and CMV-seronegative. This rearrangement joins TRBV28 to TRBJ2-4, with a possible D match to TRBD2 (6 bases). Sequencing used PBMCs. CDR3 nucleotides: TGTGCCAGCAGTCTCCCCTACGGAGGGGACATTCAGTACTTC. It codes for CASSLPYGGDIQYF. Looking up the rest from reference TRBV28 and TRBJ2-4 gives the full variable domain: DVKVTQSSRYLVKRTGEKVFLECVQDMDHENMFWYRQDPGLGLRLIYFSYDVKMKEKGDIPEGYSVSREKKERFSLILESASTNQTSMYLCASSLPYGGDIQYFGAGTRLSVL.